Below, one TCR beta chain is given with its context. Antigen: not known. Germline loops: CDR1 SGHRS, CDR2 YFSETQ. V dropped 0 bases and J dropped 4 bases, with 10 bases sitting between them. The CDR3 has 14 residues. Data came from immunoSEQ multiplex PCR; TCRdb stores just in-frame clones and leaves some out. This table has over 110,000 clones, 85% to 95% appearing once. This specimen comes from a study of T cell responses to AZD1222 COVID-19 vaccine. Study-wide findings and caveats: The peak T cell response came first, and repertoires were sampled only after it. Donors were largely white British and mainly female; clonal diversity was possibly underestimated. Epitopes outside B.1.351 and B.1.1.7 mutated regions reportedly drew nearly half of spike TCRs.

The chain uses TRBV5-1 and TRBJ1-1, with TRBD1 as a possible D gene (6 bases). The source of this sequence is an adult in good health. The sample in question was peripheral blood, obtained on day 0 of AZD1222 vaccination. DNA of the CDR3: TGCGCCAGCAGCTTGGAACAGGGTGGCACTGAAGCTTTCTTT. Protein: CASSLEQGGTEAFF. Together with reference TRBV5-1 and TRBJ1-1, the CDR3 gives the full variable domain: KAGVTQTPRYLIKTRGQQVTLSCSPISGHRSVSWYQQTPGQGLQFLFEYFSETQRNKGNFPGRFSGRQFSNSRSEMNVSTLELGDSALYLCASSLEQGGTEAFFGQGTRLTVV.